One sample yielded the 31 T cell receptor beta chains listed below, sequenced in a study of T cell repertoires in cytomegalovirus infection. TCRdb itself ran the reads through MiXCR, one entry per CDR3 protein. Altogether 680,000 or so distinct CDR3 sequences are present, roughly 36% being singletons, with the ten largest covering roughly 18%. Antigen specificity for these receptors is unknown. Here the sequenced sample was cultured PBMCs, taken from culture after CMV antigen stimulation. These receptors originate from a human donor in good health (CMV status not recorded). Some clones in this sample may be carry-over from other donors' samples.

The table lists this clonotype with many counts. This chain joins TRBV7-2 and TRBJ1-6; no clear D gene. The CDR3 is made up of 13 amino acids. V was shortened by 5 bases and J by 10 bases, with 12 bases between the two germline ends. CDR1 SGHTA and CDR2 FQGNSA come from the germline V gene. The CDR3, as DNA: TGTGCCAGCAGCCGGCAGTTCGACTCACCCCTCCACTTT. Protein sequence: CASSRQFDSPLHF.

This clonotype was counted between two and nine times. This chain uses TRBV6-8 with TRBJ2-5, with 9 bases matching TRBD2. CDR1 is MNHGY, CDR2 SAAAGT, per germline. The CDR3 contains 14 residues. Trimming cost V 8 bases and J 5 bases; bases outside gene matches: 9. The CDR3 reads CASRGRLAGETQYF. The CDR3 coding sequence is TGTGCCAGCCGAGGACGGCTAGCGGGGGAGACCCAGTACTTC.

The chain has TRBV4-1 and TRBJ2-2; 14 bases match TRBD2. CDR1 is MGHRA and CDR2 is YSYEKL in the germline V gene. This CDR3 comprises 17 residues. V was clipped by 5 bases and J by 3 bases; unmatched bases: 5. The CDR3 DNA follows: TGCGCCAGCAGCAGACTAGCGGGGGGGTCGCACACCGGGGAGCTGTTTTTT. This codes for CASSRLAGGSHTGELFF.

V usage is TRBV7-9 and J usage is TRBJ1-5; D not resolved. V lost 1 base and J lost 9, with 10 bases in between. Germline V lookup: CDR1 SEHNR, CDR2 FQNEAQ (reference sequence). The CDR3 length is 13 residues. The CDR3 loop reads CASSLEGDRPQHF. For the CDR3, the DNA is TGTGCCAGCAGCTTAGAAGGAGATCGGCCCCAGCATTTT.

This clonotype was counted at least ten times. The V and J genes are TRBV7-2 and TRBJ2-7, with no clear D. Germline V gene lookup returns CDR1 SGHTA and CDR2 FQGNSA. The germline V and J ends were trimmed by 2 bases and 3 bases, with 14 bases remaining between them. This CDR3 comprises 15 residues. CDR3 protein: CASSLRHNGFYEQYF. The CDR3 nucleotides are TGTGCCAGCAGCTTAAGGCATAACGGTTTCTACGAGCAGTACTTC. The full variable domain, with the rest looked up from reference TRBV7-2 and TRBJ2-7, is GAGVSQSPSNKVTEKGKDVELRCDPISGHTALYWYRQSLGQGLEFLIYFQGNSAPDKSGLPSDRFSAERTGGSVSTLTIQRTQQEDSAVYLCASSLRHNGFYEQYFGPGTRLTVT.

The chain couples TRBV7-8 to TRBJ1-1; TRBD1 is a possible D gene (6 bases). In germline, CDR1 is SGHVS, CDR2 FQNEAQ. V was clipped by 6 bases and J by 4 bases, with 15 bases between them. The length of the CDR3 is 14 residues. The CDR3 bases are TGTGCCAGCAGACCAGCCGGAGGGGGCACTGAAGCTTTCTTT. Translated: CASRPAGGGTEAFF.

This chain joins TRBV12-3 or TRBV12-4 and TRBJ2-7; D gene ambiguous. V dropped 5 bases and J dropped 6 bases, with 17 bases sitting between them. This CDR3 is 14 amino acids long. The CDR3 nucleotides are TGTGCCAGCAGTGATGTCGCGTTCAGCTCCGAGCAGTACTTC. Translating gives CASSDVAFSSEQYF.

In its sample, this clonotype was seen a few times. V gene TRBV7-2 combines with J gene TRBJ2-6; D is unclear. The germline CDR1 and CDR2 sequences are SGHTA and FQGNSA. V dropped 1 base and J dropped 2 bases, with 3 bases sitting between them. The CDR3 consists of 14 residues. As DNA, the CDR3 is TGTGCCAGCAGCTTAGGGGCTGGGGCCAACGTCCTGACTTTC. Encoded protein: CASSLGAGANVLTF.

J is TRBJ2-3 and V is TRBV20-1, with D perhaps assigned TRBD1 or TRBD2 (5 bases each). V shed 5 bases and J shed 2 bases, with 17 bases lying between them. This CDR3 has 15 residues. From germline, CDR1 is DFQATT and CDR2 SNEGSKA (reference sequence). For the CDR3, the DNA is TGCAGTGCTTCTCAGGGAGCGATCTTCACAGATACGCAGTATTTT. Protein product: CSASQGAIFTDTQYF.

The table lists this clonotype with a few counts. V gene TRBV13 combines with J gene TRBJ2-1, with 11 bases matching TRBD2. The J segment lost 14 bases and the V segment lost 4 bases, leaving 10 bases of the junction unmatched. Germline V gene lookup returns CDR1 PRHDT and CDR2 FYEKMQ (reference sequence). This CDR3 has 14 residues. The CDR3 DNA is TGTGCCAGCAGCTCCCCGGCTAGCGGGGGGCGGAAGTTCTTC. Its translation: CASSSPASGGRKFF. Full variable domain (remainder filled in from reference TRBV13 and TRBJ2-1): AAGVIQSPRHLIKEKRETATLKCYPIPRHDTVYWYQQGPGQDPQFLISFYEKMQSDKGSIPDRFSAQQFSDYHSELNMSSLELGDSALYFCASSSPASGGRKFFGPGTRLTVL.

The chain recombines TRBV20-1 with TRBJ2-5; D possibly corresponds to TRBD1 (6 bases). Looked up from germline, CDR1 is DFQATT and CDR2 is SNEGSKA (reference sequence). CDR3 size: 13 residues. The ends were cut back, 2 bases at V and 5 bases at J, with 12 bases in the middle. The CDR3 loop reads CSARTGRTETQYF. The CDR3 DNA is TGCAGTGCTAGAACAGGGCGCACGGAGACCCAGTACTTC.

This clonotype has just a few counts. The rearrangement joins TRBV20-1 to TRBJ1-2; TRBD1 aligns across 9 bases. The V gene end was trimmed by 3 bases and the J gene end by 4 bases; junction bases not matched to a gene: 12. CDR1 is DFQATT, CDR2 SNEGSKA, per germline (reference sequence). The CDR3 runs to 16 residues. The CDR3 coding sequence is TGCAGTGCTAGGACCCAGGGACAGGGAAAGAGCTATGGCTACACCTTC. Amino acids: CSARTQGQGKSYGYTF.

This clonotype was detected ten times or more. J is TRBJ1-5 and V is TRBV7-2; 7 nucleotides agree with TRBD1. Germline loops: CDR1 SGHTA, CDR2 FQGNSA. V lost 2 bases, J lost 5 bases, and 0 bases stayed unmatched. CDR3 size: 13 residues. DNA for the CDR3: TGTGCCAGCAGCTTACAGGGGGATCAGCCCCAGCATTTT. It encodes CASSLQGDQPQHF.

The chain couples TRBV30 to TRBJ2-3; possible D gene TRBD2, 5 bases. The ends were cut back, 1 base at V and 11 bases at J, with 13 bases in the middle. The CDR3 is 12 amino acids. Germline V gene data show CDR1 as GTSNPN and CDR2 as SVGIG (reference sequence). The CDR3 DNA reads as TGTGCCTGGAGTGGAGCGGAGGTTAAGCAGTATTTT. It encodes CAWSGAEVKQYF. The complete variable domain, with remaining parts taken from reference TRBV30 and TRBJ2-3, reads SQTIHQWPATLVQPVGSPLSLECTVEGTSNPNLYWYRQAAGRGLQLLFYSVGIGQISSEVPQNLSASRPQDRQFILSSKKLLLSDSGFYLCAWSGAEVKQYFGPGTRLTVL.

This clonotype was detected only a few times. J is TRBJ1-1 and V is TRBV7-8; D ambiguous. The CDR3 runs to 16 residues. Germline assignment: CDR1 SGHVS and CDR2 FQNEAQ. The germline V and J ends were trimmed by 2 bases and 5 bases, with 18 bases remaining between them. In DNA form, the CDR3 reads TGTGCCAGCAGCTTAAGGGTGGCAGGCCCGGGGACTGAAGCTTTCTTT. As protein: CASSLRVAGPGTEAFF. The full variable domain, completed using reference TRBV7-8 and TRBJ1-1, is GAGVSQSPRYKVAKRGQDVALRCDPISGHVSLFWYQQALGQGPEFLTYFQNEAQLDKSGLPSDRFFAERPEGSVSTLKIQRTQQEDSAVYLCASSLRVAGPGTEAFFGQGTRLTVV.

This chain connects TRBV7-2 to TRBJ2-7; the D is unclear. V dropped 1 base and J dropped 6 bases, with 13 bases sitting between them. CDR3 length: 14 residues. Per the germline V gene, CDR1 is SGHTA and CDR2 is FQGNSA. This chain's CDR3 is CASSLVAAKVEQYF. The DNA for the CDR3 is TGTGCCAGCAGCTTAGTGGCGGCTAAGGTCGAGCAGTACTTC.

The chain is built from TRBV7-9 and TRBJ1-1; no definite D call. The germline V and J ends were trimmed by 7 bases and 3 bases, with 12 bases remaining between them. Germline V lookup: CDR1 SEHNR, CDR2 FQNEAQ (reference sequence). The CDR3 runs 13 residues. The CDR3 DNA reads TGTGCCAGCACCGACTTGGCGCACACTGAAGCTTTCTTT. It is translated as CASTDLAHTEAFF.

V gene TRBV6-6 combines with J gene TRBJ1-4; possible D gene TRBD1, 5 bases. Germline V gene data show CDR1 as MNHNY and CDR2 as SVGAGI (reference sequence). The CDR3 covers 15 residues. Trimming took 4 bases from V and 2 from J, leaving 11 bases between them. The CDR3 loop reads CASSLVRGTNEKLFF. CDR3 DNA: TGTGCCAGCAGTTTGGTTAGGGGCACTAATGAAAAACTGTTTTTT.

This clonotype appeared once. The chain joins TRBV27 to TRBJ1-6; 7 nucleotides agree with TRBD1. V was pared by 3 bases and J by 6 bases, with 2 bases of the junction left unmatched. The CDR3 runs 14 residues. The germline V gene has CDR1 MNHEY and CDR2 SMNVEV (reference sequence). The CDR3 sequence: CASSFNRGNSPLHF. CDR3 sequence (DNA): TGTGCCAGCAGTTTCAACAGGGGTAATTCACCCCTCCACTTT.

The chain recombines TRBV4-1 with TRBJ1-1; D is undetermined. The V end was cut by 4 bases, the J end by 7 bases, with 10 bases between. CDR3 length: 12 residues. Germline CDR1 MGHRA, CDR2 YSYEKL. In DNA, the CDR3 is TGCGCCAGCAGCCGCGTGGCGGGTGAAGCTTTCTTT. Amino acid sequence: CASSRVAGEAFF.

The rearrangement joins TRBV25-1 to TRBJ1-6; D is ambiguous. This CDR3 comprises 14 residues. V was trimmed by 4 bases and J by 16 bases, leaving 20 bases between them. Germline V lookup: CDR1 MGHDK, CDR2 SYGVNS. Here the CDR3 reads CASSVDPTVGTLHF. The CDR3 region has the DNA TGTGCCAGCAGTGTCGACCCAACAGTGGGAACTCTCCACTTT.

CDR3 sequence (DNA): TGTGCCAGCAGCTGGAAGGGTAGGGACTATGGCTACACCTTC. Residues: CASSWKGRDYGYTF. V usage is TRBV7-2 and J usage is TRBJ1-2; D is unresolved. Germline lookup yields CDR1 SGHTA and CDR2 FQGNSA. The CDR3 spans 14 residues. V was trimmed by 4 bases and J by 3 bases, leaving 12 bases between them.

The chain has TRBV25-1 and TRBJ2-3; TRBD2 aligns across 8 bases. CDR3 length: 15 residues. V trimming: 7 bases; J trimming: 4 bases; junction bases outside the gene matches: 10. Germline values: CDR1 MGHDK, CDR2 SYGVNS. The CDR3 reads CASTLSGIGADTQYF. The CDR3 DNA is TGTGCCAGCACCCTTAGCGGGATCGGGGCAGATACGCAGTATTTT.

This clonotype was recorded at least ten times. The chain employs TRBV7-2 and TRBJ2-3; 11 bases align to TRBD2. The germline gives CDR1 SGHTA, CDR2 FQGNSA. J was trimmed by 0 bases and V by 3 bases; bases with no gene match: 8. CDR3 size: 18 residues. CDR3 in amino acids: CASSFFPIAGGSTDTQYF. CDR3 in DNA: TGTGCCAGCAGCTTCTTCCCTATAGCGGGAGGGAGCACAGATACGCAGTATTTT. The full variable domain, with the rest looked up from reference TRBV7-2 and TRBJ2-3, is GAGVSQSPSNKVTEKGKDVELRCDPISGHTALYWYRQSLGQGLEFLIYFQGNSAPDKSGLPSDRFSAERTGGSVSTLTIQRTQQEDSAVYLCASSFFPIAGGSTDTQYFGPGTRLTVL.

This chain links TRBV14 with TRBJ2-7, with TRBD2 matching over 7 bases. This CDR3 spans 13 amino acids. J was trimmed by 13 bases and V by 1 base; bases with no gene match: 10. Germline CDR1 reads SGHDN; CDR2 reads FVKESK. The CDR3 DNA reads TGTGCCAGCAGCCAAGCGCCTAGCGGTTTTTGTTACTTC. It encodes CASSQAPSGFCYF.

This clonotype was counted a few times. Here the CDR3 DNA reads TGTGCCAGCAGTCCCCGCAGGGCCAACACCGGGGAGCTGTTTTTT. It is translated as CASSPRRANTGELFF. The chain uses TRBV2 and TRBJ2-2, with D perhaps matching TRBD1 (5 bases). V was pared by 5 bases and J by 2 bases, with 12 bases between. This CDR3 comprises 15 residues. The germline V gene has CDR1 SNHLY and CDR2 FYNNEI. The complete variable domain, with remaining parts taken from reference TRBV2 and TRBJ2-2, reads EPEVTQTPSHQVTQMGQEVILRCVPISNHLYFYWYRQILGQKVEFLVSFYNNEISEKSEIFDDQFSVERPDGSNFTLKIRSTKLEDSAMYFCASSPRRANTGELFFGEGSRLTVL.

The chain uses TRBV4-3 and TRBJ2-3; a possible D gene is TRBD2 (6 bases). The germline V gene encodes CDR1 LGHNA and CDR2 YSLEER. V lost 4 bases and J lost 6, with 11 bases in between. There are 13 residues in the CDR3. CDR3 sequence: CASSPEGRDTQYF. Here the CDR3 DNA reads TGCGCCAGCAGCCCGGAGGGCCGCGATACGCAGTATTTT.

V gene TRBV2 combines with J gene TRBJ1-5, with D unclear. The CDR3 covers 15 residues. Germline CDR1 and CDR2: SNHLY and FYNNEI. V lost 5 bases and J 4 bases, leaving 15 bases between the germline ends. Written as DNA, the CDR3 is TGTGCCAGCAGTAAGAGGACGGGTTTAAATCAGCCCCAGCATTTT. This gives the protein CASSKRTGLNQPQHF.

V usage is TRBV4-3 and J usage is TRBJ2-1; D is possibly TRBD1 or TRBD2 (5 bases each). Trimming left V 0 bases short and J 10 bases short, with 13 bases between. This CDR3 has 14 amino acids. Per germline, CDR1 LGHNA and CDR2 YSLEER. The CDR3 here is CASSQDPGTREQFF. The CDR3 bases are TGCGCCAGCAGCCAAGATCCAGGGACCCGGGAGCAGTTCTTC.

In its sample, this clonotype was seen a few times. This rearrangement joins TRBV4-2 to TRBJ1-2, with TRBD1 as a possible D gene (6 bases). Germline V gene sequence: CDR1 LGHNA, CDR2 YNFKEQ. The ends were cut back, 0 bases at V and 8 bases at J, with 22 bases in the middle. This CDR3 has 17 residues. This CDR3 reads CASSQEFGVRGEGGYTF. DNA of the CDR3: TGTGCCAGCAGCCAAGAATTTGGCGTAAGGGGGGAAGGAGGCTACACCTTC.

This clonotype has at least ten counts. This chain uses TRBV7-8 with TRBJ2-7; no reliable D call. V lost 5 bases, J lost 4 bases, and 15 bases lay in between. This CDR3 has 14 residues. The germline V gene has CDR1 SGHVS and CDR2 FQNEAQ. CDR3 bases: TGTGCCAGCAGCCCTTCCGGTGGTCTATACGAGCAGTACTTC. Protein: CASSPSGGLYEQYF.